This T cell receptor beta chain comes out of a study of T cell repertoires in aging, cancer and after chemotherapy. On the study more broadly: The whole study produced a dataset of millions of TCR reads.

This CDR3 is built from 17 residues. Per the germline V gene, CDR1 is MNHNS and CDR2 is SASEGT. Trimming at V came to 6 bases and at J to 2 bases, leaving 13 bases not matched to a gene. Findings and caveats of the study: In cancer patients, declining TCR diversity with age involved lost richness and lost evenness.

Amplification of TCR beta used genomic DNA extracted from peripheral blood. A mixed TRB-A/B primer pool amplified rearranged TRB by multiplex touch-down PCR. MiXCR, applied by TCRdb to the multiplex PCR reads, yields one record per CDR3 protein. In the table there are approximately 9,700 distinct CDR3 sequences, roughly 35% of which are singletons. This clonotype was detected a few times. Its antigen is undetermined. This chain joins TRBV6-1 and TRBJ1-2, with 9 bases that match TRBD1. Sequenced sample: blood. The TCR originated in a human donor in good health. CDR3 region: CASSPKALGTGNYGYTF. The DNA of the CDR3 is TGTGCCAGCAGCCCGAAAGCCCTTGGGACAGGGAACTATGGCTACACCTTC.